One and the same sample provided the 20 T cell receptor beta chains below, sequenced in a study of radiation and T cells in renal cell carcinoma. The time point was: baseline pretreatment blood. Documented treatment: 15 Gy SBRT to primary tumor, nephrectomy 4 weeks later. Using immunoSEQ multiplex PCR, the repertoire was profiled, and TCRdb retains in-frame clones only, with some absent. Of around 140,000 clones listed, over 65% are singletons. The material was blood, obtained from a patient whose treatment included radiotherapy and nephrectomy. These receptors were obtained from a woman between 50 and 59 years old with renal cell carcinoma.

The chain is built from TRBV6-6 and TRBJ2-7; 9 positions match TRBD2. CDR3 length equals 16 residues. CDR1 is MNHNY and CDR2 is SVGAGI in the germline V gene (reference sequence). Trimming took 4 bases from V and 2 from J; bases not matched to a gene: 9. The CDR3 loop reads CASSSILSGRPYEQYF. In DNA form, the CDR3 reads TGTGCCAGCAGTTCAATCCTAAGCGGGAGGCCCTACGAGCAGTACTTC.

Comment on this clone: A read error may account for a junction end that differs from germline. The chain recombines TRBV19 with TRBJ1-5; D gene unclear. Germline CDR1 and CDR2: LNHDA and SQIVND (reference sequence). This CDR3 spans 14 amino acids. The CDR3 DNA is TGTGCCAGTAGTATAGGTCCGGAAAACCCGCCGGGGTATTTT. It is translated as CASSIGPENPPGYF.

The V call is TRBV5-1, the J call TRBJ2-7; 8 positions match TRBD2. CDR1 SGHRS and CDR2 YFSETQ come from the germline V gene. Losses at the gene ends were 0 bases for V and 0 bases for J; bases not matched to a gene: 5. The length of the CDR3 is 16 residues. The CDR3 protein is CASSLAGRDISYEQYF. CDR3 nucleotide sequence: TGCGCCAGCAGCTTGGCCGGGAGGGACATCTCCTACGAGCAGTACTTC.

V and J are TRBV4-3 and TRBJ2-1; unclear D gene. The CDR3 is made up of 13 amino acids. The germline V gene has CDR1 LGHNA and CDR2 YSLEER. V lost 6 bases, J lost 4 bases, and 10 bases lay in between. CDR3 amino acids: CASSRLRYNEQFF. CDR3 nucleotides: TGCGCCAGCAGTAGATTAAGGTACAATGAGCAGTTCTTC.

This chain uses TRBV29-1 with TRBJ2-7; 14 nucleotides line up with TRBD2. Germline CDR1 SQVTM, CDR2 ANQGSEA. This CDR3 has 15 residues. Written as DNA, the CDR3 is TGCGGCGCTGGACTAGCGGGAGGACTCTCCTACGAGCAGTACTTC. Translation gives CGAGLAGGLSYEQYF.

V is TRBV7-2 and J is TRBJ1-3; D uncertain. This CDR3 has 16 amino acids. The V gene lost 1 base and the J gene lost 0 bases, with 10 bases spanning the gap. The V gene's germline CDR1 is SGHTA and CDR2 FQGNSA. CDR3 nucleotide sequence: TGTGCCAGCAGCTTAGGTGGGTCCGTCTCTGGAAACACCATATATTTT. Its translation is CASSLGGSVSGNTIYF.

This sequence joins TRBV2 and TRBJ1-5; 7 bases are a match to TRBD1. The CDR3 spans 15 residues. Per the germline V gene, CDR1 is SNHLY and CDR2 is FYNNEI. J was trimmed by 5 bases and V by 6 bases; bases with no gene match: 10. The CDR3, as DNA: TGTGCCAGCAGGTTATACAGGGGATTGGATCAGCCCCAGCATTTT. It codes for CASRLYRGLDQPQHF.

This clone was observed a handful of times. This chain links TRBV2 with TRBJ1-1; a weak D match, TRBD1 (5 bases). V lost 5 bases and J 0 bases, leaving 7 bases between the germline ends. Per the germline V gene, CDR1 is SNHLY and CDR2 is FYNNEI. This CDR3 comprises 13 residues. CDR3 in DNA: TGTGCCAGCAGTCTAGGGGTGAACACTGAAGCTTTCTTT. Its translation: CASSLGVNTEAFF.

The chain carries TRBV10-3 and TRBJ2-7, with D maybe TRBD2 (6 bases). CDR1 ENHRY and CDR2 SYGVKD come from the germline V gene. V was clipped by 6 bases and J by 4 bases, with 13 bases between them. The CDR3 is made up of 13 amino acids. The CDR3 DNA follows: TGTGCCATCAGGGGCCGGGACTCATACGAGCAGTACTTC. It is translated as CAIRGRDSYEQYF.

The chain joins TRBV6-1 to TRBJ1-1; TRBD1 agrees at 7 bases. Germline V gene sequence: CDR1 MNHNS, CDR2 SASEGT. The CDR3 runs 13 residues. With V trimmed by 6 bases and J by 1 base, 2 bases remained unmatched. The CDR3 sequence is CASRRTGNTEAFF. Written as DNA, the CDR3 is TGTGCCAGCAGGAGGACAGGGAACACTGAAGCTTTCTTT.

CDR3 in DNA: TGTGCCAGCAGCAAAGTTCCCGGTAGCAATCAGCCCCAGCATTTT. It codes for CASSKVPGSNQPQHF. This rearrangement joins TRBV21-1 to TRBJ1-5. TRBV21-1 is deemed a pseudogene. The CDR3 has 15 amino acids.

As concerns this clone: Germline and junction disagree at one end, which may indicate a read error. The J gene is TRBJ2-7, the V gene TRBV7-2; 9 bases line up with TRBD2. The CDR3 spans 17 residues. Germline V gives CDR1 SGHTA, CDR2 FQGNSA. In nucleotides, the CDR3 is TGCGTAAGCCGACGTAGTGGCAGTCTAGCGGGAAACTACGAGCAGTACTTC. As protein: CVSRRSGSLAGNYEQYF.

The J gene is TRBJ2-5, the V gene TRBV5-1; D gene uncertain. Trimming stripped 7 bases from V and 1 base from J, with 14 bases between. Germline loops: CDR1 SGHRS, CDR2 YFSETQ. CDR3 size: 14 residues. CDR3 sequence: CASQREGSQETQYF. CDR3 DNA: TGCGCCAGCCAAAGGGAAGGGTCCCAAGAGACCCAGTACTTC. Full variable domain (missing parts from reference TRBV5-1 and TRBJ2-5): KAGVTQTPRYLIKTRGQQVTLSCSPISGHRSVSWYQQTPGQGLQFLFEYFSETQRNKGNFPGRFSGRQFSNSRSEMNVSTLELGDSALYLCASQREGSQETQYFGPGTRLLVL.

The chain recombines TRBV7-9 with TRBJ2-7, with 7 nucleotides matching TRBD2. CDR1 and CDR2 from the germline V gene are SEHNR and FQNEAQ (reference sequence). This CDR3 comprises 13 residues. V lost 1 base and J lost 6; bases outside the gene matches: 3. In DNA, the CDR3 is TGTGCCAGCAGCTTAGGGACTAGTATCGAGCAGTACTTC. It translates to CASSLGTSIEQYF.

The chain joins TRBV9 to TRBJ2-7; 10 bases agree with TRBD2. This CDR3 is built from 15 residues. Germline CDR1 reads SGDLS; CDR2 reads YYNGEE. Trimming took 2 bases from V and 6 from J; bases not matched to a gene: 8. CDR3 bases: TGTGCCAGCAGCGTGAGCGGGAGGGGAACGGGCGAGCAGTACTTC. Translation: CASSVSGRGTGEQYF.

The chain recombines TRBV18 with TRBJ1-1; TRBD1 aligns across 7 bases. CDR1 is KGHSH and CDR2 is LQKENI in the germline V gene. CDR3 length: 15 residues. Trimming cost V 2 bases and J 2 bases; bases outside gene matches: 5. This chain's CDR3 is CASSPKPGGNTEAFF. In nucleotides, the CDR3 is TGTGCCAGCTCACCAAAGCCAGGGGGAAACACTGAAGCTTTCTTT.

J is TRBJ1-1 and V is TRBV18, with a possible D match to TRBD1 (5 bases). CDR1 is KGHSH, CDR2 LQKENI, per germline. The V gene lost 3 bases and the J gene lost 1 base, with 9 bases spanning the gap. The CDR3 is 14 amino acids. CDR3 DNA: TGTGCCAGCTCACCGTCCGGGGCGAACACTGAAGCTTTCTTT. This translates into CASSPSGANTEAFF.

This chain links TRBV25-1 with TRBJ1-2; 8 bases align to TRBD1. The CDR3 consists of 13 residues. The ends lost 6 bases at V and 5 bases at J; junction bases unmatched: 5. Germline V gene sequence: CDR1 MGHDK, CDR2 SYGVNS. In nucleotides, the CDR3 is TGTGCCAGCAGGGCAGGGGGCTTTTATGGCTACACCTTC. Its protein is CASRAGGFYGYTF.

The V gene is TRBV7-9, the J gene TRBJ1-3; D gene unclear. Germline CDR1 SEHNR, CDR2 FQNEAQ (reference sequence). The length of the CDR3 is 16 residues. V was pared by 5 bases and J by 2 bases, with 16 bases between. The CDR3 sequence: CASSPRGLSAGNTIYF. The CDR3 bases are TGTGCCAGCAGCCCCCGCGGTTTATCGGCTGGAAACACCATATATTTT.

This clone occurred once. This chain connects TRBV4-3 to TRBJ1-2; D is undetermined. Looked up from germline, CDR1 is LGHNA and CDR2 is YSLEER. There are 16 residues in the CDR3. Trimming took 0 bases from V and 4 from J, leaving 15 bases between them. The CDR3 nucleotides are TGCGCCAGCAGCCAAGAGAAAGTAGTCTTGTCCTATGGCTACACCTTC. Translating it yields CASSQEKVVLSYGYTF.